Following are 14 T cell receptor beta chains from one sample sequenced in a study of sequential checkpoint blockade in melanoma. Clones were sequenced by immunoSEQ multiplex PCR, and TCRdb holds only the in-frame ones, with some missing. The sample yields over 900 clones, roughly 25% seen once. Treatment described: randomized to nivolumab then ipilimumab (arm A) or the reverse (arm B). The specimen comprised tumor tissue (inferred from file names), sampled from a patient given nivolumab and ipilimumab in sequence. The source is a human donor with melanoma.

The rearrangement uses TRBV18 and TRBJ1-3; a weak D match, TRBD1 (5 bases). The ends were cut back, 4 bases at V and 0 bases at J, with 13 bases in the middle. The CDR3 runs to 16 residues. Germline lookup yields CDR1 KGHSH and CDR2 LQKENI. CDR3 region: CASSRPGAASGNTIYF. The DNA for the CDR3 is TGTGCCAGCTCACGTCCTGGGGCGGCCTCTGGAAACACCATATATTTT.

This clone was found a few times. The chain combines TRBV9 with TRBJ2-7; maybe TRBD1 (5 bases). Trimming took 0 bases from V and 3 from J, leaving 16 bases between them. Germline V gene data show CDR1 as SGDLS and CDR2 as YYNGEE. This CDR3 spans 16 amino acids. The CDR3 DNA reads TGTGCCAGCAGCGTAGCTGGGGCAAGCGAGATCTACGAGCAGTACTTC. It encodes CASSVAGASEIYEQYF.

V usage is TRBV14 and J usage is TRBJ1-2; 7 bases line up with TRBD1. CDR3 length equals 16 residues. J lost 4 bases, V lost 5 bases, and 13 bases had no gene match. CDR1 SGHDN and CDR2 FVKESK come from the germline V gene. This CDR3 reads CASSDRDRWPLYGYTF. The CDR3 DNA reads TGTGCCAGCAGCGACAGGGACCGGTGGCCCCTCTATGGCTACACCTTC.

The V and J genes are TRBV9 and TRBJ2-2; D gene uncertain. The ends were cut back, 6 bases at V and 0 bases at J, with 6 bases in the middle. The CDR3 has 13 amino acids. Per the germline V gene, CDR1 is SGDLS and CDR2 is YYNGEE. CDR3 residues: CASTGSNTGELFF. The CDR3 DNA sequence: TGTGCCAGCACCGGGTCGAACACCGGGGAGCTGTTTTTT. The whole variable domain, filled in from reference TRBV9 and TRBJ2-2, reads DSGVTQTPKHLITATGQRVTLRCSPRSGDLSVYWYQQSLDQGLQFLIQYYNGEERAKGNILERFSAQQFPDLHSELNLSSLELGDSALYFCASTGSNTGELFFGEGSRLTVL.

The V call is TRBV11-3, the J call TRBJ2-5; D might be TRBD2 (6 bases). The germline gives CDR1 SGHNT, CDR2 YENEEA. The V gene lost 5 bases and the J gene lost 3 bases, with 13 bases spanning the gap. This CDR3 comprises 14 residues. CDR3 DNA: TGTGCCAGCAGCCACCTCGGCGGGAAAGAGACCCAGTACTTC. This codes for CASSHLGGKETQYF. Using reference TRBV11-3 and TRBJ2-5 for the parts outside the CDR3, the full variable domain is EAGVVQSPRYKIIEKKQPVAFWCNPISGHNTLYWYLQNLGQGPELLIRYENEEAVDDSQLPKDRFSAERLKGVDSTLKIQPAELGDSAVYLCASSHLGGKETQYFGPGTRLLVL.

The chain has TRBV6-8 and TRBJ1-1, with D uncertain. Germline values: CDR1 MNHGY, CDR2 SAAAGT. V gave up 5 bases and J gave up 3 bases, with 13 bases separating them. The CDR3 loop spans 14 amino acids. DNA of the CDR3: TGTGCCAGCAGTCCGGCCCGGGCTTACACTGAAGCTTTCTTT. Its translation: CASSPARAYTEAFF.

In regard to this clone: Mismatch with germline at one junction end may stem from a read error. This chain uses TRBV19 with TRBJ1-4, with D maybe TRBD1 (5 bases). In germline, CDR1 is LNHDA, CDR2 SQIVND (reference sequence). The CDR3 has 15 amino acids. The CDR3 nucleotides read TGTGCCGGTAGTAAAACGGGGGGTGCTAATGAAAAACTGTTTTTT. Translated, it gives CAGSKTGGANEKLFF.

The rearrangement links TRBV5-1 to TRBJ2-1; 7 nucleotides agree with TRBD2. Germline lookup yields CDR1 SGHRS and CDR2 YFSETQ. The CDR3 loop spans 15 amino acids. V shed 5 bases, J shed 7 bases, and the junction held 12 bases outside the gene matches. For the CDR3, the DNA is TGCGCCAGCAGGGGAGGGCTAGCGGACGGGAATGAGCAGTTCTTC. This sequence encodes CASRGGLADGNEQFF.

This clone was seen a few times. The chain has TRBV4-1 and TRBJ2-7, with TRBD2 matching over 7 bases. This CDR3 region has 15 residues. J lost 0 bases, V lost 0 bases, and 2 bases had no gene match. CDR1 is MGHRA and CDR2 is YSYEKL in the germline V gene. The chain's CDR3 is CASSQEAGYSYEQYF. CDR3 DNA: TGCGCCAGCAGCCAAGAAGCGGGGTACTCCTACGAGCAGTACTTC.

This clone was seen only a few times. The V gene is TRBV6-8, the J gene TRBJ2-1, with TRBD2 identical over 9 bases. J was trimmed by 9 bases and V by 6 bases; bases with no gene match: 6. The CDR3 extends over 13 amino acids. CDR1 and CDR2 from the germline V gene are MNHGY and SAAAGT. The CDR3 reads CASRASGKGEQFF. CDR3 nucleotides: TGTGCCAGCAGGGCTAGCGGGAAGGGTGAGCAGTTCTTC.

This clone came up a few times. This chain joins TRBV6-8 and TRBJ1-3; D gene uncertain. The CDR3 runs 15 residues. Germline assignment: CDR1 MNHGY and CDR2 SAAAGT. Trimming shortened V by 3 bases and J by 0 bases, and 9 bases separated the two germline ends. CDR3 sequence reads: CASSYKGHSGNTIYF. CDR3 DNA: TGTGCCAGCAGTTATAAAGGGCACTCTGGAAACACCATATATTTT.

CDR3: CASSLRSSAGSYGYTF. In DNA form, the CDR3 reads TGTGCCAGCAGCTTAAGGTCATCGGCAGGGAGCTATGGCTACACCTTC. The chain joins TRBV11-3 to TRBJ1-2, with TRBD1 as a possible D gene (5 bases). V lost 2 bases and J lost 4, with 17 bases in between. This CDR3 is 16 amino acids long. CDR1 and CDR2 from the germline V gene are SGHNT and YENEEA.

This clone came up a few times. The rearrangement joins TRBV30 to TRBJ2-7; 7 bases map to TRBD1. V was pared by 5 bases and J by 2 bases, with 3 bases of the junction left unmatched. CDR1 is GTSNPN, CDR2 SVGIG, per germline (reference sequence). CDR3 length equals 12 residues. Here the CDR3 reads CAWDREPYEQYF. CDR3 sequence (DNA): TGTGCCTGGGACAGGGAACCCTACGAGCAGTACTTC.

The rearrangement links TRBV11-3 to TRBJ2-5; D not resolved. Trimming pared 5 bases from V and 2 bases from J, leaving 18 bases between. The CDR3 extends over 16 amino acids. The germline gives CDR1 SGHNT, CDR2 YENEEA. The DNA of the CDR3 is TGTGCCAGCAGCCCCTGGCGGCTCGCCGGGCAAGAGACCCAGTACTTC. The encoded protein is CASSPWRLAGQETQYF.